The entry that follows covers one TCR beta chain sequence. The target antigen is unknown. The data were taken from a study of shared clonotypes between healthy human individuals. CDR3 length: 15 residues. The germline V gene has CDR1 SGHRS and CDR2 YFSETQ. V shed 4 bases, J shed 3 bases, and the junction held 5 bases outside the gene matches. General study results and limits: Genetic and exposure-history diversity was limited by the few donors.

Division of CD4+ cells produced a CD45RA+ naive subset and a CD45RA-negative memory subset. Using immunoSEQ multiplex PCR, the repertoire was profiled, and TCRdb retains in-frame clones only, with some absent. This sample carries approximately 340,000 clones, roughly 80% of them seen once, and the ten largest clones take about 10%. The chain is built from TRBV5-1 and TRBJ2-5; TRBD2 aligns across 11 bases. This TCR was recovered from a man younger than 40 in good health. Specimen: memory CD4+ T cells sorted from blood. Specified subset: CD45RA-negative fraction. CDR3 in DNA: TGCGCCAGCAGCGTTTTGACTAGCGGGGAAGAGACCCAGTACTTC. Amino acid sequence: CASSVLTSGEETQYF.